This TCR beta chain originates from a study of response to subunit inactivated influenza vaccine. Regarding the study as a whole: Authors suggested each seasonal influenza vaccination recruits few new T cells.

In its sample, this clonotype was seen a few times. Its antigen is not known. TCRdb called the RT-PCR reads again in MiXCR, with one record for every CDR3 protein. The sample yields roughly 500,000 distinct CDR3 sequences, about 17% seen once. From germline, CDR1 is LGHNA and CDR2 YSLEER. Deletions cut 3 bases from V and 2 bases from J, with 15 bases between. This CDR3 contains 16 residues. The TCR sequence derives from a man between 50 and 70 years old who received an inactivated influenza vaccine. The specimen comprised CD4+ T cells sorted from PBMCs, sampled less than 25 months after vaccination. V is TRBV4-3 and J is TRBJ2-3; D might be TRBD1 (6 bases). The CDR3 DNA reads as TGCGCCAGCAGCCACAACTACCGGGACAACACAGATACGCAGTATTTT. Translating it yields CASSHNYRDNTDTQYF.